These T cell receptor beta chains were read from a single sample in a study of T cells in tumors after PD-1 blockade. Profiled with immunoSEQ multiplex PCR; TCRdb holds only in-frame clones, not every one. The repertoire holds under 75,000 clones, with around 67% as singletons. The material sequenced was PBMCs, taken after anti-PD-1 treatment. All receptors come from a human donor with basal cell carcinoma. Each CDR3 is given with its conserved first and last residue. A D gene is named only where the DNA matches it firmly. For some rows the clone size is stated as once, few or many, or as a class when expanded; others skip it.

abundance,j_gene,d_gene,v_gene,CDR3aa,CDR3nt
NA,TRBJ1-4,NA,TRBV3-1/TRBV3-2,CASSQDAGRVGEKLFF,TGTGCCAGCAGCCAAGATGCGGGTAGGGTAGGGGAAAAACTGTTTTTT
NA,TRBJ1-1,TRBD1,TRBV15,CATSTLFQGADTEAFF,TGTGCCACCAGCACCCTCTTTCAGGGGGCTGACACTGAAGCTTTCTTT
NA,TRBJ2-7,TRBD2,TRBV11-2,CASSLLLGLAGHSYEQYF,TGTGCCAGCAGCCTACTACTGGGACTAGCGGGCCACTCCTACGAGCAGTACTTC
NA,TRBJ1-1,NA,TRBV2,CASRTQRNTEAFF,TGTGCCAGCAGAACTCAGAGAAACACTGAAGCTTTCTTT
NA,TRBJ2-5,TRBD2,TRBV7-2,CASSPGLAEETQYF,TGTGCCAGCAGCCCGGGACTAGCGGAAGAGACCCAGTACTTC
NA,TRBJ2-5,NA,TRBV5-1,CASTMNRVEETQYF,TGCGCCAGCACTATGAACAGGGTGGAGGAGACCCAGTACTTC
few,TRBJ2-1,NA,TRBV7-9,CASSHNLGNEQFF,TGTGCCAGCAGCCATAATCTGGGCAATGAGCAGTTCTTC
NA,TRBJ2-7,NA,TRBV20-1,CSASWSAGNEQYF,TGCAGTGCTAGTTGGAGCGCAGGCAACGAGCAGTACTTC
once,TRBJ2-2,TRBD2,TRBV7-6,CASSPTSGSGELFF,TGTGCCAGCAGCCCGACTAGCGGGTCCGGGGAGCTGTTTTTT
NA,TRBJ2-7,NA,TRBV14,CASSQSTVYSYEQYF,TGTGCCAGCAGCCAGTCGACAGTTTATTCCTACGAGCAGTACTTC
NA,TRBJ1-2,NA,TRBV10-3,CAISDPGNYGYTF,TGTGCCATCAGTGACCCAGGAAACTATGGCTACACCTTC
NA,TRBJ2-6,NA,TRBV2,CASSEGTNSGANVLTF,TGTGCCAGCAGTGAAGGAACAAACTCTGGGGCCAACGTCCTGACTTTC
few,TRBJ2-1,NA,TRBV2,CASSPYNEQFF,TGTGCCAGCAGTCCTTACAATGAGCAGTTCTTC